This T cell receptor (beta chain) was retrieved from a study of cytomegalovirus exposure and HLA in healthy donors. V shed 6 bases and J 2 bases; nucleotides not matched to a gene: 4. CDR1 and CDR2 from the germline V gene are MNHEY and SVGAGI. CDR3 length: 14 residues. Primers included in the PCR were 60 Vbeta and 13 Jbeta primers. This table comes from immunoSEQ multiplex PCR, and its TCRdb copy is limited to in-frame clones, with some not included. The table has around 130,000 clones, roughly four fifths seen once. V is TRBV6-5 and J is TRBJ2-7; 10 bases are a match to TRBD2. Input material: PBMCs. This receptor was taken from a woman between 50 and 59 years old in good health and CMV-seronegative. CDR3 sequence: CASSRSGRAYEQYF. In nucleotides, the CDR3 is TGTGCCAGCAGCCGAAGCGGGAGGGCCTACGAGCAGTACTTC.